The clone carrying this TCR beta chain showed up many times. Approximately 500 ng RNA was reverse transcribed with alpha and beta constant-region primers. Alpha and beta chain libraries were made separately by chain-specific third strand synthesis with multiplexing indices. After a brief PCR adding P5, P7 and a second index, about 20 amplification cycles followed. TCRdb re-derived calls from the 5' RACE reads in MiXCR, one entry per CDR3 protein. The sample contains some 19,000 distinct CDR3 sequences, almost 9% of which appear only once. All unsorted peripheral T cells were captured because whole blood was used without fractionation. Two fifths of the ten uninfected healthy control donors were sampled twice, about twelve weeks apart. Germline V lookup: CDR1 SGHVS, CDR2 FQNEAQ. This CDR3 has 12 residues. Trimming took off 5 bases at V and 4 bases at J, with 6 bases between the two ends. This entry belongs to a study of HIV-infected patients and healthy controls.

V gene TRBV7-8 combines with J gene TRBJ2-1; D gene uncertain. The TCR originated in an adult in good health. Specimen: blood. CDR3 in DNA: TGTGCCAGCAGCCTACAATACAATGAGCAGTTCTTC. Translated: CASSLQYNEQFF.